This entry features one TCR beta chain sequence. Antigen: not known. The data stem from a study of T cell clonotyping in hematopoietic cell transplantation. Overall study: Pretransplant recipient samples were taken after cytoreduction.

Noted time point: recipient sample about 28 days before transplant, after cytoreduction. Blood collection times were about day -28 and days 30, 100, 180 posttransplant. Generated by immunoSEQ multiplex PCR, the TCRdb table keeps only in-frame clones and is missing some. The profile shows about 5,400 clones, roughly 84% of them singletons. General study results and limits: CD4 and CD8 repertoire contributions could not be separated without sorting. Pathologically expanded recipient clonotypes increased progressively from day 30 to day 180 as diversity fell.

Germline V gene sequence: CDR1 SGHRS, CDR2 YFSETQ. There are 14 residues in the CDR3. Trimming cost V 0 bases and J 8 bases, with 12 bases left between them. This receptor was identified in a man between 60 and 75 years old with acute myeloid leukemia. Some clones in this sample may be carry-over from other donors' samples. The chain employs TRBV5-1 and TRBJ2-1, with a tentative D call TRBD1 (6 bases). The sequenced sample was peripheral blood mononuclear cells, obtained before stem cell transplant. In DNA, the CDR3 is TGCGCCAGCAGCTTGGATTGGGGGCGTGATGAGCAGTTCTTC. Translating it yields CASSLDWGRDEQFF.